These 18 T cell receptor beta chains share one sample of origin, sequenced in a study of blood T cell repertoires in COVID-19. Clones were sequenced by immunoSEQ multiplex PCR, and TCRdb holds only the in-frame ones, with some missing. The table has fewer than 25,000 clones, about 87% seen once; the top ten hold 5.5% to 7.5%. Sequencing input: peripheral blood. All receptors come from a woman older than 75 with active COVID-19.

The gene calls are TRBV7-2 and TRBJ2-2, with D possibly matching TRBD2 (7 bases). Germline assignment: CDR1 SGHTA and CDR2 FQGNSA. The CDR3 length is 15 residues. Trimming removed 2 bases from V and 6 bases from J, with 13 bases in between. CDR3 amino acids: CASSLRWGGAGELFF. The CDR3, as DNA: TGTGCCAGCAGCTTAAGGTGGGGGGGCGCCGGGGAGCTGTTTTTT.

The chain joins TRBV2 to TRBJ2-3; 16 nucleotides align to TRBD2. With V trimmed by 2 bases and J by 0 bases, 2 bases remained unmatched. In germline, CDR1 is SNHLY, CDR2 FYNNEI. The CDR3 contains 18 residues. The CDR3 DNA reads as TGTGCCAGCAGTGAAAAGGGACTAGCGGGGGGGAGCACAGATACGCAGTATTTT. Translated, it gives CASSEKGLAGGSTDTQYF. Full variable domain (missing parts from reference TRBV2 and TRBJ2-3): EPEVTQTPSHQVTQMGQEVILRCVPISNHLYFYWYRQILGQKVEFLVSFYNNEISEKSEIFDDQFSVERPDGSNFTLKIRSTKLEDSAMYFCASSEKGLAGGSTDTQYFGPGTRLTVL.

The V call is TRBV10-3, the J call TRBJ1-2; D ambiguous. Germline V gene lookup returns CDR1 ENHRY and CDR2 SYGVKD. The CDR3 spans 17 residues. The germline V and J ends were trimmed by 0 bases and 7 bases, with 21 bases remaining between them. The CDR3 is CAISESLGRRGAFGYTF. The CDR3 DNA reads TGTGCCATCAGTGAGTCTCTTGGCAGGCGGGGTGCCTTTGGCTACACCTTC.

Comment on this clone: Other DNA sequences in this specimen translate into the identical CDR3. This CDR3 is CAWSPGLSGGAGNEQFF. CDR3 in DNA: TGTGCCTGGAGCCCGGGCCTGAGCGGGGGGGCGGGGAATGAGCAGTTCTTC. V and J are TRBV30 and TRBJ2-1; 10 bases line up with TRBD2. V lost 3 bases, J lost 7 bases, and 15 bases stayed unmatched. Germline V lookup: CDR1 GTSNPN, CDR2 SVGIG (reference sequence). This CDR3 has 17 residues.

This chain connects TRBV4-1 to TRBJ1-5; D is undetermined. There are 19 residues in the CDR3. Germline CDR1 reads MGHRA; CDR2 reads YSYEKL. The V gene lost 3 bases and the J gene lost 3 bases, with 24 bases spanning the gap. The CDR3 coding sequence is TGCGCCAGCAGCCACGACATGAAGAGGGCGCGGGCCTTCAATCAGCCCCAGCATTTT. As protein: CASSHDMKRARAFNQPQHF.

The V and J genes are TRBV7-9 and TRBJ2-3; D is perhaps TRBD2 (6 bases). Trimming pared 4 bases from V and 6 bases from J, leaving 17 bases between. Germline values: CDR1 SEHNR, CDR2 FQNEAQ (reference sequence). The CDR3 extends over 15 amino acids. The CDR3 is CASSSRGDSLDTQYF. Written as DNA, the CDR3 is TGTGCCAGCAGCTCCCGAGGGGACTCCCTGGATACGCAGTATTTT.

Only a few counts were recorded for this clone. The chain joins TRBV9 to TRBJ2-7; D unresolved. The CDR3 consists of 14 residues. From germline, CDR1 is SGDLS and CDR2 YYNGEE. The V end was cut by 3 bases, the J end by 2 bases, with 12 bases between. The CDR3 loop is CASSASLSAYEQYF. The CDR3 DNA sequence: TGTGCCAGCAGCGCGAGCCTCTCCGCCTACGAGCAGTACTTC.

This chain joins TRBV27 and TRBJ1-1, with D uncertain. CDR1 MNHEY and CDR2 SMNVEV come from the germline V gene (reference sequence). Trimming took off 5 bases at V and 1 base at J, with 8 bases between the two ends. CDR3 length: 13 amino acids. The CDR3 nucleotides are TGTGCCAGCAGTCTTACTCAGAACACTGAAGCTTTCTTT. Translation gives CASSLTQNTEAFF.

The rearrangement uses TRBV5-8 and TRBJ2-3; TRBD2 is a possible D gene (5 bases). Trimming pared 5 bases from V and 1 base from J, leaving 14 bases between. This CDR3 contains 15 residues. Per germline, CDR1 SGHTS and CDR2 YDEGEE. CDR3 DNA: TGTGCCAGCAGTCCCGGCACTAGAGGCACAGATACGCAGTATTTT. Residues: CASSPGTRGTDTQYF.

This chain links TRBV9 with TRBJ2-5; D is ambiguous. V shed 0 bases and J shed 5 bases, with 8 bases lying between them. Germline V gene data show CDR1 as SGDLS and CDR2 as YYNGEE. The CDR3 is 13 amino acids. The CDR3 DNA reads as TGTGCCAGCAGCGTAGTCGACTTCGAGACCCAGTACTTC. The encoded protein is CASSVVDFETQYF.

The gene calls are TRBV27 and TRBJ2-3, with TRBD2 matching over 9 bases. The length of the CDR3 is 14 residues. The V gene end was trimmed by 6 bases and the J gene end by 15 bases; junction bases not matched to a gene: 16. Germline V gene sequence: CDR1 MNHEY, CDR2 SMNVEV (reference sequence). The CDR3 DNA sequence: TGTGCCAGCAGACAACGCCGGGATAGCGGGGGTGCTTATTTT. Its protein is CASRQRRDSGGAYF.

The V gene is TRBV15, the J gene TRBJ2-5; weak D call: TRBD2 (6 bases). The V gene lost 7 bases and the J gene lost 1 base, with 13 bases spanning the gap. Germline CDR1 reads LNHNV; CDR2 reads YYDKDF (reference sequence). The CDR3 extends over 14 amino acids. The CDR3 protein is CATTRDWPQETQYF. DNA for the CDR3: TGTGCCACCACCCGGGACTGGCCCCAAGAGACCCAGTACTTC.

V gene TRBV6-2 or TRBV6-3 combines with J gene TRBJ1-6; 10 bases map to TRBD1. Germline CDR1 is MNHEY and CDR2 is SVGEGT. The ends lost 4 bases at V and 7 bases at J; junction bases unmatched: 1. CDR3 size: 14 residues. CDR3 in DNA: TGTGCCAGCAGTTGGACAGGGGGAAATTCACCCCTCCACTTT. Amino acid sequence: CASSWTGGNSPLHF.

This rearrangement joins TRBV10-3 to TRBJ1-1, with 9 nucleotides matching TRBD1. The CDR3 loop spans 14 amino acids. Trimming at V came to 6 bases and at J to 1 base, leaving 3 bases not matched to a gene. Germline values: CDR1 ENHRY, CDR2 SYGVKD. The CDR3 spells CAIRGQGTNTEAFF. CDR3 DNA sequence: TGTGCCATCAGAGGACAGGGGACGAACACTGAAGCTTTCTTT.

This chain uses TRBV14 with TRBJ1-6; the D is unclear. V was pared by 4 bases and J by 7 bases, with 14 bases between. Germline V lookup: CDR1 SGHDN, CDR2 FVKESK. The CDR3 runs 15 residues. The CDR3, as DNA: TGTGCCAGCAGCCGAAGAGGGAGCGTCAATTCACCCCTCCACTTT. It codes for CASSRRGSVNSPLHF.

The chain recombines TRBV11-3 with TRBJ2-1, with D unresolved. The ends were cut back, 5 bases at V and 8 bases at J, with 10 bases in the middle. Looked up from germline, CDR1 is SGHNT and CDR2 is YENEEA. CDR3 length: 12 residues. The CDR3 here is CASSTTSDEQFF. The DNA for the CDR3 is TGTGCCAGCAGCACTACGTCCGATGAGCAGTTCTTC.

The chain combines TRBV18 with TRBJ2-5; 7 positions match TRBD1. The length of the CDR3 is 14 residues. Looked up from germline, CDR1 is KGHSH and CDR2 is LQKENI. The V segment lost 5 bases and the J segment 2 bases; nucleotides outside the gene matches: 5. CDR3 in amino acids: CASSTGQVQETQYF. The CDR3 DNA is TGTGCCAGCTCAACAGGACAGGTTCAAGAGACCCAGTACTTC.

This chain uses TRBV6-5 with TRBJ1-2; D is unresolved. CDR1 is MNHEY and CDR2 is SVGAGI in the germline V gene. The CDR3 has 14 amino acids. Trimming removed 5 bases at V and 8 bases at J, with 18 bases between. CDR3 DNA: TGTGCCAGCAGTAACGGACGGAGGGAAGGAGGCTACACCTTC. It translates to CASSNGRREGGYTF.